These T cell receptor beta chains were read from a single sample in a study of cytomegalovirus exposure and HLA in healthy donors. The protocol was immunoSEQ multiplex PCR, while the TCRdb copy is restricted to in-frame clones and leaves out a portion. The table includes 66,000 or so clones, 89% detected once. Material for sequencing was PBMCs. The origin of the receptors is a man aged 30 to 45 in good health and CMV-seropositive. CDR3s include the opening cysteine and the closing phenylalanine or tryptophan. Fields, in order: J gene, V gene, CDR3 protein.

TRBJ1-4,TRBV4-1,CASSQGTGANEKLFF
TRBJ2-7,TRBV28,CASSPGYEQYF
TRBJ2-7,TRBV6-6,CASSYGQGFYEQYF
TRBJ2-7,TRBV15,CATSRDGQGGSYEQYF
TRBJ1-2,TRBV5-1,CASSFTPGQTPYGYTF
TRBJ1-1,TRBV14,CASSPRQGNTEAFF
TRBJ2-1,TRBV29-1,CSVARRLGYEQFF
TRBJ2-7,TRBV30,CAWAFRNRGLEQYF
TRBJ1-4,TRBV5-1,CASSLGQGVEKLFF
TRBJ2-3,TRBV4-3,CASSQVSGRNTQYF
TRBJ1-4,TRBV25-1,CASSEYKGGSEKLFF
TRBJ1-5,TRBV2,CASSESRTGLNQPQHF
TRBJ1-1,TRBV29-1,CSHGTVLSCEAFF
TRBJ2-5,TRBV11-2,CASSWWREGSGIQYF
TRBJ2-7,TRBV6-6,CASSERHEQYF
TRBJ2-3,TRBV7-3,CASSATGTDTQYF
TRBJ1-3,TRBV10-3,CAISERGRDRTSGNTIYF
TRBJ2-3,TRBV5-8,CASSFPLDSTSTDTQYF
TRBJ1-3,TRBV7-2,CASSLGQAYSGNTIYF
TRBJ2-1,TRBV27,CASTSGTSGYYNEQFF
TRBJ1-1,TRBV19,CASSIVRNTEAFF
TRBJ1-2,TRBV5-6,CASSFGQNYGYTF
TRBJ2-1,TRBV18,CASSPFNNEQFF
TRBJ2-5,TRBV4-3,CASSQDLQGETQYF
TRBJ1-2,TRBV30,CASLTTGSAGYTF
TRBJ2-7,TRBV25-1,CASSTGTSGASSYEQYF
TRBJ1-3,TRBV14,CASSHPGAQTCYF
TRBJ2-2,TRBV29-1,CSVALGDTGELFF
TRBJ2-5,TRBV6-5,CASSRLLAVQETQYF
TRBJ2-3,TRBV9,CASSVSGRAGDTQYF
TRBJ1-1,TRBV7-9,CASSSLLGRMNTEAFF
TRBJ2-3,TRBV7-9,CASSSREKRDTQYF
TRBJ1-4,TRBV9,CASSKGRGRNEKLFF
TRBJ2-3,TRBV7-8,CASSWGRDTQYF
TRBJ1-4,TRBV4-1,CASSQIGEMNEKLFF
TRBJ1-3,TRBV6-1,CASSRHFSGNTIYF
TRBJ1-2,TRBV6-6,CASSYSGQPGWYGYTF
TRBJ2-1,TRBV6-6,CASSYPGQGSGEQFF
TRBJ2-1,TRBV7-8,CASSLAQAGGFYNEQFF
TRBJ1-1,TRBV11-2,CASSLPVNTEAFF
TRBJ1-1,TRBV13,CASSLGFNRGTEAFF
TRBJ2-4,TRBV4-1,CASSQGLAGILAKNIQYF